This T cell receptor (beta chain) derives from a study of beta chain features in type 1 diabetes. Study findings and constraints: VDJ junctions sequenced from type 1 diabetes patients showed fewer insertions and more deletions.

Reverse transcription of all isolated RNA meant that expressed TCRB transcripts were sequenced. The table came from immunoSEQ multiplex PCR; TCRdb's copy has only in-frame clones and leaves some out. The data contain under 50,000 clones, just over 50% of them seen just once; the ten biggest clones take up roughly 2.1%. With regard to this clone: Its antigen remains unknown.

Every donor provided one heparinised blood draw, which averaged about 120 mL. Markers CD45RO/CCR7/CD25/CD127/CD95/CD27 served to sort CD4+ naive, central memory, regulatory and stem cell-like memory cells. Germline V gene lookup returns CDR1 SGHDN and CDR2 FVKESK. The CDR3 has 13 amino acids. Trimming took off 1 base at V and 7 bases at J, with 5 bases between the two ends. The sequence derives from a woman under 30 in good health. The gene calls are TRBV14 and TRBJ1-6, with unresolved D. What was sequenced was Tregs from blood. CDR3 DNA sequence: TGTGCCAGCAGCCAAGGAGCAAATTCACCCCTCCACTTT. Its translation: CASSQGANSPLHF.